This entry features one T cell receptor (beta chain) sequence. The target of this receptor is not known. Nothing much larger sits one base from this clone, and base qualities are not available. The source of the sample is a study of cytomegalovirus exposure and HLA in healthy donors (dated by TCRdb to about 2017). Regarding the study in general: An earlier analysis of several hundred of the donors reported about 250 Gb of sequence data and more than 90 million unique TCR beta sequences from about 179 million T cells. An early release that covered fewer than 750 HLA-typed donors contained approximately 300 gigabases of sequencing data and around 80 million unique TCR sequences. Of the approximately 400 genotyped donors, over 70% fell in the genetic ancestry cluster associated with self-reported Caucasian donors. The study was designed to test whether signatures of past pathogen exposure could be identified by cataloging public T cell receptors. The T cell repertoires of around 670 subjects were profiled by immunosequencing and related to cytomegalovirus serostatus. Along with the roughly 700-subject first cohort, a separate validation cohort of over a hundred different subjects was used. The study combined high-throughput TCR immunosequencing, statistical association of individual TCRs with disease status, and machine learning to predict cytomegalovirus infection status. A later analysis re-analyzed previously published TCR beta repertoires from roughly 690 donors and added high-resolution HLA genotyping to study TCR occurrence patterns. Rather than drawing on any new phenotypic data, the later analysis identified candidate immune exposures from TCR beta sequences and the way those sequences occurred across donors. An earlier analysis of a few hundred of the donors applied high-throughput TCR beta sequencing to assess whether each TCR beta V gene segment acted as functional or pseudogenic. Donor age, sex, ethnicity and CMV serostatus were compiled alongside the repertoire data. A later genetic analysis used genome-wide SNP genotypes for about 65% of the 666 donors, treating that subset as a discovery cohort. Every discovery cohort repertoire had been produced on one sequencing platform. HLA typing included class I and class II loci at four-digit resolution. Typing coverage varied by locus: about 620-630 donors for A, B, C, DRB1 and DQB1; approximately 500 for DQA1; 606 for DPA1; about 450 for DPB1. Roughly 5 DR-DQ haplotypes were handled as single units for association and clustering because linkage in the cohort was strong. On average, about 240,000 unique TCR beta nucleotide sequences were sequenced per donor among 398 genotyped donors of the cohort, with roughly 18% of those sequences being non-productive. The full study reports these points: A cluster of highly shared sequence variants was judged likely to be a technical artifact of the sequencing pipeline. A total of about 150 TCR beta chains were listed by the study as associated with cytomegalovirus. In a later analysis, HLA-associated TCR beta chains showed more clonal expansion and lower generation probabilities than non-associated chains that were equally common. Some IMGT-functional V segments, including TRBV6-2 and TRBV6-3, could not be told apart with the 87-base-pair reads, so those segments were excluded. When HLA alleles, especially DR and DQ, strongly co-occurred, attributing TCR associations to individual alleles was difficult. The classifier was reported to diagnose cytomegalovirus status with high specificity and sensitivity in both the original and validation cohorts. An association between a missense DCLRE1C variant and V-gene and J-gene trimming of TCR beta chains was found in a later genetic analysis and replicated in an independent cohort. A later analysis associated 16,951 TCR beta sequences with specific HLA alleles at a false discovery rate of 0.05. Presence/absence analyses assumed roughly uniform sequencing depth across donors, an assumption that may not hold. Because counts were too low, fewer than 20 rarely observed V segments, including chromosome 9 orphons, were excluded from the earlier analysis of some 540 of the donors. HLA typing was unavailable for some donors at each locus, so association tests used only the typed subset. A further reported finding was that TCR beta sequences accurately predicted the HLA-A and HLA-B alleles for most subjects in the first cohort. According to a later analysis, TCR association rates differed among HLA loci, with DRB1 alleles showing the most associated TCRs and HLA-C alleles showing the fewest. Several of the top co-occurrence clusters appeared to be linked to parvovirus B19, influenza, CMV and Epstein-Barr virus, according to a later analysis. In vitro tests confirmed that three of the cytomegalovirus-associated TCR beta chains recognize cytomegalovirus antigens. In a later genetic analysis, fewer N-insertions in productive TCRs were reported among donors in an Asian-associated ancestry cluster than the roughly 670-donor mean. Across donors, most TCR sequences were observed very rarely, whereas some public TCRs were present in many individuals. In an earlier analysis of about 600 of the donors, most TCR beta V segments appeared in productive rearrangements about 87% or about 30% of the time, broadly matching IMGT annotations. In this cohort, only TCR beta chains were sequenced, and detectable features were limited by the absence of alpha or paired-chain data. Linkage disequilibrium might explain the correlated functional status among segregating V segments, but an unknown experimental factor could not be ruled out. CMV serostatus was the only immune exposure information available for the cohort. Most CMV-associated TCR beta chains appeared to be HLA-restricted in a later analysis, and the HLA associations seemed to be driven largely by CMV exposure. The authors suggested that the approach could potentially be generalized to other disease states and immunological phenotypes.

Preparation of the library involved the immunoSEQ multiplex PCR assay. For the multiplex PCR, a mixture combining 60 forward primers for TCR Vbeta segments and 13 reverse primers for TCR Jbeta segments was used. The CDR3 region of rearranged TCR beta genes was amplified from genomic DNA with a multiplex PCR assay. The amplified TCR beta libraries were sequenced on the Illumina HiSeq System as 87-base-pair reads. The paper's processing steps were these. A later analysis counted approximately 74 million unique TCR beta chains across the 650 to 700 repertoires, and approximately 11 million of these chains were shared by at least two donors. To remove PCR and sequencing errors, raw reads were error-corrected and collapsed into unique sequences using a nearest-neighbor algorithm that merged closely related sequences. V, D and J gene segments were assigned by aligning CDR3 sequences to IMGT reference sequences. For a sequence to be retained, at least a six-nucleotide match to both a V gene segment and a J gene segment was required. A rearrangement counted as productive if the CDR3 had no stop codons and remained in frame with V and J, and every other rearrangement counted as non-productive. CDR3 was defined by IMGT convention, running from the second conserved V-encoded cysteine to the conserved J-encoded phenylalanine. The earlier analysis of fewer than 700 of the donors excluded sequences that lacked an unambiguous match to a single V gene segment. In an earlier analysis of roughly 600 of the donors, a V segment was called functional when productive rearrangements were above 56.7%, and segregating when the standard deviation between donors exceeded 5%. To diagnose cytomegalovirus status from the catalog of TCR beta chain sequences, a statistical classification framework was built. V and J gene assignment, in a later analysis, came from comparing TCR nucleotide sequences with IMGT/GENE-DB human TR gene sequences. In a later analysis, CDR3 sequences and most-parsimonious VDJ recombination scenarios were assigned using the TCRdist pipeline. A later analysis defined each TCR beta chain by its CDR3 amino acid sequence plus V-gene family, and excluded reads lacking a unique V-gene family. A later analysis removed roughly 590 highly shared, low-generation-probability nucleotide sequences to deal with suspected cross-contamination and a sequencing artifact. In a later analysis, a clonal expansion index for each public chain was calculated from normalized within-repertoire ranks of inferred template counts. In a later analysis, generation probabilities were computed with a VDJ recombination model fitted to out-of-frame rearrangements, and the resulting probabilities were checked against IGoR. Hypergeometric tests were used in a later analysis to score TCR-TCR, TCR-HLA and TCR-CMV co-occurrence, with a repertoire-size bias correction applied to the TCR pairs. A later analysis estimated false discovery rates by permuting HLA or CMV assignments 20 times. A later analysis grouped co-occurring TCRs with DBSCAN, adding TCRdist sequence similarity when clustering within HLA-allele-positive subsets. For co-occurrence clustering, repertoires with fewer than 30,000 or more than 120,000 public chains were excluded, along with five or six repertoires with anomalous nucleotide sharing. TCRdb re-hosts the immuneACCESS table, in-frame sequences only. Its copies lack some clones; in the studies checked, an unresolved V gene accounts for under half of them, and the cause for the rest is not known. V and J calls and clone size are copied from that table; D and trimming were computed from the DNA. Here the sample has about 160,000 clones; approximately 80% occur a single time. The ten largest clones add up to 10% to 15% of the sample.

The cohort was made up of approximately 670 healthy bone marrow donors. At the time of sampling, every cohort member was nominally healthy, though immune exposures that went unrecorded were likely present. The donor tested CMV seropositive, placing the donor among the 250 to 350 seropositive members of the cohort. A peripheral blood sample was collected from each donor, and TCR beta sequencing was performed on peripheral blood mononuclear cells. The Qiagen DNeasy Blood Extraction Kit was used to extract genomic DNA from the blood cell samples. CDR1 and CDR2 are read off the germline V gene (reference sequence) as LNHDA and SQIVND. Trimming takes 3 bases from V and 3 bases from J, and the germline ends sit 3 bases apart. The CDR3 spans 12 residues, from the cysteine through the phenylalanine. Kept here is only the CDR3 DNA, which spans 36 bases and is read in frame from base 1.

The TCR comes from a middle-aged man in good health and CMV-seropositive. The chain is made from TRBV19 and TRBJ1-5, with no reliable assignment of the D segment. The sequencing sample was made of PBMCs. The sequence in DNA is TGTGCCAGTAGTATCTCCAATCAGCCCCAGCATTTT. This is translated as CASSISNQPQHF. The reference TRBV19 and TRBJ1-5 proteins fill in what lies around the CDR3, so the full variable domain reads DGGITQSPKYLFRKEGQNVTLSCEQNLNHDAMYWYRQDPGQGLRLIYYSQIVNDFQKGDIAEGYSVSREKKESFPLTVTSAQKNPTAFYLCASSISNQPQHFGDGTRLSIL.